The next 26 T cell receptor beta chains were all read from a single sample in a study of blood T cell repertoires in COVID-19. Clones were read by immunoSEQ multiplex PCR, and TCRdb kept only the in-frame ones, dropping some. The sample comprises 150,000 to 200,000 clones, approximately 79% of which are singletons, and 26% rests with the top ten. The sequencing input was peripheral blood. These receptors all come from a woman in her 70s with acute or convalescent COVID-19.

V is TRBV5-1 and J is TRBJ2-5, with TRBD1 matching over 11 bases. Looked up from germline, CDR1 is SGHRS and CDR2 is YFSETQ. The CDR3 totals 16 residues. With V trimmed by 3 bases and J by 5 bases, 9 bases remained unmatched. This CDR3 reads CASSSGQGALMETQYF. CDR3 DNA: TGCGCCAGCAGCTCCGGACAGGGGGCATTGATGGAGACCCAGTACTTC.

The table lists this clone with a count of one. The V call is TRBV10-1, the J call TRBJ2-1; TRBD1 aligns across 7 bases. In germline, CDR1 is WNHNN, CDR2 SYGVQD (reference sequence). The length of the CDR3 is 14 residues. The V gene end was trimmed by 4 bases and the J gene end by 8 bases; junction bases not matched to a gene: 8. The CDR3: CASSGSDRRDEQFF. For the CDR3, the DNA is TGCGCCAGCAGTGGATCGGACAGGCGGGATGAGCAGTTCTTC.

This chain joins TRBV20-1 and TRBJ2-7; possible D gene TRBD1, 6 bases. CDR3 length: 15 residues. The germline V and J ends were trimmed by 3 bases and 0 bases, with 15 bases remaining between them. From germline, CDR1 is DFQATT and CDR2 SNEGSKA (reference sequence). The CDR3 is CSASQGPHSSYEQYF. The DNA of the CDR3 is TGCAGTGCTAGTCAGGGGCCCCATAGCTCCTACGAGCAGTACTTC.

The chain uses TRBV2 and TRBJ1-2; no reliable D call. The CDR3 has 13 residues. Trimming took off 7 bases at V and 1 base at J, with 10 bases between the two ends. The germline V gene has CDR1 SNHLY and CDR2 FYNNEI. CDR3 sequence: CASKAGVNYGYTF. The CDR3 nucleotides read TGTGCCAGCAAGGCGGGAGTTAACTATGGCTACACCTTC.

V and J are TRBV12-5 and TRBJ2-3, with D tentatively TRBD2 (6 bases). Germline CDR1 reads LGHNT; CDR2 reads FRNRAP. The ends were cut back, 10 bases at V and 3 bases at J, with 14 bases in the middle. The CDR3 runs 13 residues. The CDR3 here is CANQVGGTDTQYF. The CDR3 bases are TGTGCTAATCAGGTCGGGGGAACAGATACGCAGTATTTT.

This clone has more than one count but fewer than ten. The genes are TRBV14 and TRBJ2-5, with 14 bases fitting TRBD2. V shed 6 bases, J shed 9 bases, and the junction held 3 bases outside the gene matches. Germline loops: CDR1 SGHDN, CDR2 FVKESK. CDR3 length equals 13 residues. The CDR3 here is CASSSGLAGAQYF. CDR3 in DNA: TGTGCCAGCAGTTCGGGACTAGCGGGAGCCCAGTACTTC.

In its sample, this clone was seen once. The CDR3 DNA reads as TGTGCCAGCAGCCAAGAACCGAAGACAGGTAACTATGGCTACACCTTC. Translated, it gives CASSQEPKTGNYGYTF. The rearrangement joins TRBV3-1 (or the pseudogene TRBV3-2) to TRBJ1-2; D is possibly TRBD1 (6 bases). The CDR3 spans 16 residues. V shed 0 bases and J shed 1 base, with 12 bases lying between them. Per germline, CDR1 LGHDT and CDR2 YNNKEL (reference sequence).

The rearrangement links TRBV3-1 (or the pseudogene TRBV3-2) to TRBJ2-7; the D gene is possibly TRBD2 (5 bases). Per germline, CDR1 LGHDT and CDR2 YNNKEL (reference sequence). The V end was cut by 5 bases, the J end by 0 bases, with 11 bases between. There are 14 residues in the CDR3. CDR3 loop: CASSGSWGSYEQYF. CDR3 nucleotide sequence: TGTGCCAGCAGCGGGAGCTGGGGCTCCTACGAGCAGTACTTC.

The V call is TRBV7-3, the J call TRBJ2-1; 8 positions agree with TRBD2. The germline CDR1 and CDR2 sequences are SGHTA and FQGTGA. V shed 5 bases, J shed 5 bases, and the junction held 5 bases outside the gene matches. CDR3 length equals 14 residues. The CDR3 spells CASSQAGANNEQFF. CDR3 DNA sequence: TGTGCCAGCAGCCAAGCGGGAGCCAACAATGAGCAGTTCTTC.

J is TRBJ2-1 and V is TRBV24-1; D not certain. V lost 3 bases and J 0 bases, leaving 11 bases between the germline ends. The CDR3 totals 16 residues. The germline V gene has CDR1 KGHDR and CDR2 SFDVKD. The CDR3 sequence: CATSDNAASSYNEQFF. The CDR3 nucleotides read TGTGCCACCAGTGATAACGCCGCGAGCTCCTACAATGAGCAGTTCTTC.

V is TRBV18 and J is TRBJ1-1; D might be TRBD1 (5 bases). The CDR3 loop spans 13 amino acids. Germline assignment: CDR1 KGHSH and CDR2 LQKENI. V was trimmed by 7 bases and J by 1 base, leaving 10 bases between them. The DNA for the CDR3 is TGTGCCAGCTGTCTCGACAGGAACACTGAAGCTTTCTTT. This encodes CASCLDRNTEAFF.

In the case of this clone: Other DNA sequences of this sample code for an identical CDR3. V gene TRBV7-3 combines with J gene TRBJ2-5; possibly TRBD1 for D (6 bases). Deletions cut 3 bases from V and 5 bases from J, with 10 bases between. The CDR3 length is 13 residues. Germline CDR1 and CDR2: SGHTA and FQGTGA. CDR3 amino acids: CASSFRGRETQYF. The CDR3 DNA follows: TGTGCCAGCAGCTTCAGGGGTCGTGAGACCCAGTACTTC.

This CDR3 is CASSPQYSGANVLTF. The CDR3 DNA reads as TGTGCCAGTAGTCCTCAGTACTCTGGGGCCAACGTCCTGACTTTC. The V call is TRBV19, the J call TRBJ2-6; unclear D gene. V dropped 5 bases and J dropped 0 bases, with 8 bases sitting between them. CDR3 length: 15 amino acids. Germline assignment: CDR1 LNHDA and CDR2 SQIVND (reference sequence).

This chain links TRBV30 with TRBJ1-3, with D possibly matching TRBD1 (6 bases). This CDR3 is built from 12 residues. The V gene's germline CDR1 is GTSNPN and CDR2 SVGIG (reference sequence). The ends were cut back, 3 bases at V and 7 bases at J, with 10 bases in the middle. Here the CDR3 DNA reads TGTGCCTGGAGGGGGGGGCGGAACACCATATATTTT. It specifies CAWRGGRNTIYF. Supplemented by reference TRBV30 and TRBJ1-3, the full variable domain reads SQTIHQWPATLVQPVGSPLSLECTVEGTSNPNLYWYRQAAGRGLQLLFYSVGIGQISSEVPQNLSASRPQDRQFILSSKKLLLSDSGFYLCAWRGGRNTIYFGEGSWLTVV.

A few counts support this clone. The chain employs TRBV6-5 and TRBJ2-7; 9 bases map to TRBD1. Germline-derived CDR1 and CDR2 are MNHEY and SVGAGI. The CDR3 is 14 amino acids. Trimming at V came to 6 bases and at J to 4 bases, leaving 7 bases not matched to a gene. The CDR3: CASRPGTGSYEQYF. The CDR3 DNA reads as TGTGCCAGCAGGCCCGGGACAGGGAGTTACGAGCAGTACTTC.

The chain combines TRBV5-1 with TRBJ1-6, with 9 bases aligning to TRBD1. The CDR3 spans 14 residues. J lost 8 bases, V lost 3 bases, and 3 bases had no gene match. The V gene's germline CDR1 is SGHRS and CDR2 YFSETQ. The CDR3 sequence: CASSSGQGYSPLHF. The CDR3 bases are TGCGCCAGCAGCTCGGGACAGGGCTATTCACCCCTCCACTTT.

This chain joins TRBV5-1 and TRBJ1-3, with 11 bases fitting TRBD1. The length of the CDR3 is 16 residues. Germline V gene sequence: CDR1 SGHRS, CDR2 YFSETQ. V gave up 4 bases and J gave up 2 bases; unmatched junction bases: 5. The CDR3 spells CASSPRGQGAGNTIYF. The CDR3 DNA is TGCGCCAGCAGCCCCCGGGGACAGGGGGCTGGAAACACCATATATTTT.

The chain joins TRBV6-1 to TRBJ1-6; possible D gene TRBD1, 5 bases. This CDR3 spans 15 amino acids. Germline assignment: CDR1 MNHNS and CDR2 SASEGT. V lost 2 bases to trimming and J lost 7 bases, with 12 bases between them. CDR3: CASSEYSGENSPLHF. CDR3 bases: TGTGCCAGCAGTGAATATTCGGGGGAAAATTCACCCCTCCACTTT.

CDR3 residues: CASSRALEEQYF. CDR3 coding DNA: TGTGCCAGCAGTCGCGCCTTAGAGGAGCAGTACTTC. The rearrangement joins TRBV12-3 or TRBV12-4 to TRBJ2-7; D ambiguous. This CDR3 is 12 amino acids long. V lost 5 bases and J lost 7, with 12 bases in between.

This sequence joins TRBV7-3 and TRBJ2-2, with D possibly being TRBD1 (6 bases). Per germline, CDR1 SGHTA and CDR2 FQGTGA. V lost 5 bases to trimming and J lost 5 bases, with 9 bases between them. CDR3 length: 13 amino acids. CDR3 protein: CASSPGDTGELFF. The CDR3 bases are TGTGCCAGCAGCCCAGGGGATACCGGGGAGCTGTTTTTT.

In the case of this clone: Other DNA sequences in this specimen translate into the identical CDR3. The CDR3 nucleotides are TGTGCCAGCAGTGAGCCGGGATATAATTCACCCCTCCACTTT. This gives the protein CASSEPGYNSPLHF. This sequence joins TRBV6-1 and TRBJ1-6; D not certain. V was trimmed by 3 bases and J by 4 bases, leaving 7 bases between them. Germline V gives CDR1 MNHNS, CDR2 SASEGT. This CDR3 has 14 amino acids.

This chain connects TRBV4-2 to TRBJ1-5, with D perhaps TRBD1 (6 bases). V lost 1 base and J lost 0, with 16 bases in between. In germline, CDR1 is LGHNA, CDR2 YNFKEQ. The CDR3 has 18 residues. CDR3 in DNA: TGTGCCAGCAGCCAAGCGGTTCGGACAGCAAGTAGCAATCAGCCCCAGCATTTT. This gives the protein CASSQAVRTASSNQPQHF.

The J gene is TRBJ2-3, the V gene TRBV9, with 9 bases identical to TRBD2. The V segment lost 2 bases and the J segment 2 bases; nucleotides outside the gene matches: 6. This CDR3 has 16 residues. Germline assignment: CDR1 SGDLS and CDR2 YYNGEE. The CDR3 nucleotides are TGTGCCAGCAGCGTCGGGGTAGCGGGGGTCACAGATACGCAGTATTTT. This sequence encodes CASSVGVAGVTDTQYF.

This clone came up a few times. V gene TRBV20-1 combines with J gene TRBJ2-7; tentatively, D is TRBD1 (6 bases). Germline CDR1 DFQATT, CDR2 SNEGSKA (reference sequence). The CDR3 sequence is 13 residues long. V lost 3 bases and J lost 7, with 16 bases in between. The CDR3 bases are TGCAGTGCTAGTCAAGGGGGTTTGGGGGAGCAGTACTTC. This sequence encodes CSASQGGLGEQYF.

The V and J genes are TRBV12-5 and TRBJ2-1; D gene ambiguous. Germline CDR1 is LGHNT and CDR2 is FRNRAP. This CDR3 has 11 residues. Deletions cut 2 bases from V and 8 bases from J, with 4 bases between. CDR3 in amino acids: CASGLRDEQFF. In DNA, the CDR3 is TGTGCTAGTGGTTTGCGCGATGAGCAGTTCTTC.

This clone has only one observation. This chain connects TRBV9 to TRBJ2-2; 7 nucleotides match TRBD1. CDR3 size: 15 residues. The junction had 4 bases not matched to a gene; V was cut back by 5 bases and J by 0 bases. Germline V gene lookup returns CDR1 SGDLS and CDR2 YYNGEE. DNA of the CDR3: TGTGCCAGCAGTCACGGACAGGCGAACACCGGGGAGCTGTTTTTT. Translating gives CASSHGQANTGELFF.